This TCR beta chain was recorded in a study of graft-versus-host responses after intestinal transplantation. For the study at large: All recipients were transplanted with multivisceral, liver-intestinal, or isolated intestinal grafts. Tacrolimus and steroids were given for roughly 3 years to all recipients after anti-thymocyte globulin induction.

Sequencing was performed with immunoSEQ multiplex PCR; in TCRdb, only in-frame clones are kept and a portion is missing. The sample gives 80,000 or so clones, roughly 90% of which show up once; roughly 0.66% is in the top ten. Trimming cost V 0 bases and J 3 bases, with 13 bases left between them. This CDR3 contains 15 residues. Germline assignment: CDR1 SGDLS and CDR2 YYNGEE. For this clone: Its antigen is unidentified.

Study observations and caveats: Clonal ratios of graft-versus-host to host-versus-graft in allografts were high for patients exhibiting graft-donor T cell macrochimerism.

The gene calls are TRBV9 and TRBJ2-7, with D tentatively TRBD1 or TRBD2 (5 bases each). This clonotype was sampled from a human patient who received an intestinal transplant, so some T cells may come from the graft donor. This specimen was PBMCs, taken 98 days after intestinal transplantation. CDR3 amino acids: CASSVDRDPGYEQYF. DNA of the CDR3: TGTGCCAGCAGCGTAGATAGGGACCCCGGCTACGAGCAGTACTTC.